This entry describes one T cell receptor (beta chain). No cognate antigen has been identified for it. No base qualities exist here, and no much larger clone lies one base off it. The sample originates from a study of T cell responses to AZD1222 COVID-19 vaccine (dated by TCRdb to the early 2020s). Regarding the complete study: A total of more than 230 trial participants underwent TCR sequencing, of whom roughly 210 had received two doses of AZD1222 and some 25 had received two doses of the MenACWY control vaccine. Enrollment into the trials was organized by age into subgroups of 18-55, 56-69 and 70-plus years, and those subgroups contained around 150, 28 and 57 TCR-sequenced participants, respectively.

The CDR3 regions of human TCRbeta chains were analyzed by immunosequencing. On the study's bioinformatics: TCRs in the repertoires were matched against a reference library of SARS-CoV-2-specific TCRs that had been generated with the MIRA antigen-specificity platform. Breadth was defined as the fraction of unique TCRs that were SARS-CoV-2-associated. Depth was defined as the fraction of total T cells that were SARS-CoV-2-associated. Each spike-specific TCR was assigned to its reactive spike region and to a CD4 or CD8 class using the MIRA data. Log10-transformed breadth and depth values were compared by one-way ANOVA with Sidak's multiple comparisons tests. Sourced from immuneACCESS, this table was stored by TCRdb with only in-frame sequences that have V and J called. A share of the clones is absent; for the studies checked, an unresolved V gene accounts for under half, and the remainder has no known explanation. From that table come the V and J calls and clone size; the DNA was used to work out D and trimming. In all, the sample holds some 80,000 clones, and over 75% of those were seen once. Approximately 4.7% of the sample comes from the top ten.

Summary of the overall study and its limitations: Reportedly, close to half of the unique spike-specific TCRs recognized epitopes lying outside the regions that are mutated in the B.1.351 and B.1.1.7 variants. Because no day 14 peak-response samples were available, the repertoires could be characterized only after the peak T cell response. In the small 56-69-year group, the increase in depth fell short of significance, most likely because of low power. Conclusions about previously exposed vaccinees were limited because only 5 or 6 AZD1222 recipients were SARS-CoV-2 seropositive at baseline. After two AZD1222 doses, spike-specific TCR breadth and depth were significantly higher than at day 0 and than in MenACWY recipients. The whole spike protein was spanned by vaccine-associated CD4 TCRs, and dominant responses were seen in regions 160-218 and 743-854. Participants were mostly white British and included more females than males, and it was suggested by the authors that clonal diversity may have been underestimated.

Explained via the paper, the time point label denotes: baseline before first vaccination. In the paper's terms, the treatment or condition label means: meningococcal conjugate vaccine given as trial control. The vaccinee samples were drawn from two UK trials, COV001 and COV002, one of which was a single-blind randomized controlled phase 2/3 trial testing AZD1222 (ChAdOx1 nCoV-19) in healthy adults. For TCRbeta chain sequencing, PBMC samples from trial participants were taken at day 0 and at day 28 after the second dose. The CDR3, cysteine through phenylalanine, is 12 amino acids long. CDR3 DNA is the only sequence kept; it has 36 bases, read in frame from the first base. CDR1 LGHDT and CDR2 YNNKEL were looked up in the germline V gene (reference sequence). Trimming removed 3 bases from V and 16 bases from J; the gene matches leave 7 bases unexplained.

The TCR sequence derives from an adult in good health. Sequences were derived from peripheral blood, sampled on day 0 of MenACWY control vaccination. The V gene is TRBV3-1 (or the pseudogene TRBV3-2) and the J gene is TRBJ1-3, with TRBD1 matching 9 junction bases. The DNA is TGTGCCAGCAGCCAGGGAGACGGGACAGGGTATTTT. Its protein reads: CASSQGDGTGYF.